These 9 T cell receptor beta chains came from one sample sequenced in a study of T cell changes during pregnancy in multiple sclerosis. Using immunoSEQ multiplex PCR, the repertoire was profiled, and TCRdb retains in-frame clones only, with some absent. This table has 30,000 to 40,000 clones, around 93% appearing once. Sequenced material: CD4+ T cells from peripheral blood mononuclear cells, taken in the third trimester of pregnancy. The receptors shown here come from a female donor in good health, enrolled as a control in a pregnancy study.

This clone was seen just once. The CDR3 DNA follows: TGTGCCAGCACGGCGGGGGTCTATGGCTACACCTTC. It specifies CASTAGVYGYTF. The rearrangement uses TRBV28 and TRBJ1-2, with D maybe TRBD1 (5 bases). Per the germline V gene, CDR1 is MDHEN and CDR2 is SYDVKM. The ends were cut back, 7 bases at V and 4 bases at J, with 10 bases in the middle. The CDR3 spans 12 residues.

The J gene is TRBJ1-2, the V gene TRBV19, with TRBD1 matching 8 bases. The ends lost 7 bases at V and 4 bases at J; junction bases unmatched: 8. Germline CDR1 and CDR2: LNHDA and SQIVND (reference sequence). This CDR3 contains 14 residues. CDR3 amino acids: CASTDGQGGYGYTF. CDR3 bases: TGTGCCAGTACCGACGGACAGGGAGGCTATGGCTACACCTTC. The complete variable domain, with remaining parts taken from reference TRBV19 and TRBJ1-2, reads DGGITQSPKYLFRKEGQNVTLSCEQNLNHDAMYWYRQDPGQGLRLIYYSQIVNDFQKGDIAEGYSVSREKKESFPLTVTSAQKNPTAFYLCASTDGQGGYGYTFGSGTRLTVV.

The CDR3 DNA is TGTGCCAGTAGAGGAGGGCGGGCTGAAGCTTTCTTT. Residues: CASRGGRAEAFF. This chain uses TRBV19 with TRBJ1-1; unclear D gene. This CDR3 has 12 residues. V lost 6 bases to trimming and J lost 6 bases, with 11 bases between them. The germline V gene encodes CDR1 LNHDA and CDR2 SQIVND (reference sequence).

This sequence joins TRBV28 and TRBJ2-3; no firm D call. This CDR3 contains 12 residues. From germline, CDR1 is MDHEN and CDR2 SYDVKM. V was trimmed by 3 bases and J by 3 bases, leaving 4 bases between them. The CDR3 nucleotides read TGTGCCAGCAGTTTCAGGACAGATACGCAGTATTTT. This codes for CASSFRTDTQYF.

The chain couples TRBV6-5 to TRBJ2-3; D is ambiguous. The V and J ends lost 4 bases and 2 bases respectively, with 7 bases between them. CDR1 is MNHEY, CDR2 SVGAGI, per germline. The CDR3 length is 13 residues. The CDR3 is CASSWQITDTQYF. The CDR3 nucleotides read TGTGCCAGCAGTTGGCAAATCACAGATACGCAGTATTTT.

The chain uses TRBV7-9 and TRBJ1-1; D unclear. This CDR3 region has 13 residues. V gave up 2 bases and J gave up 1 base, with 5 bases separating them. Germline CDR1 and CDR2: SEHNR and FQNEAQ (reference sequence). CDR3 DNA sequence: TGTGCCAGCAGCTTAAACAGGAACACTGAAGCTTTCTTT. This sequence encodes CASSLNRNTEAFF.

This rearrangement joins TRBV19 to TRBJ1-2, with 10 bases matching TRBD1. The junction had 8 bases not matched to a gene; V was cut back by 3 bases and J by 7 bases. The CDR3 runs to 15 residues. Germline V gene lookup returns CDR1 LNHDA and CDR2 SQIVND (reference sequence). Written as DNA, the CDR3 is TGTGCCAGTAGTATCGGACAGGGGGAATCAAGTGGCTACACCTTC. It encodes CASSIGQGESSGYTF.

On this clone itself: Other nucleotide sequences from this sample produce the same CDR3. J is TRBJ1-6 and V is TRBV6-5; 11 nucleotides line up with TRBD1. The CDR3 has 16 residues. The germline gives CDR1 MNHEY, CDR2 SVGAGI. J lost 7 bases, V lost 1 base, and 3 bases had no gene match. The CDR3 DNA reads as TGTGCCAGCAGTTACTTCCGGACAGGGGGCAATTCACCCCTCCACTTT. It translates to CASSYFRTGGNSPLHF.

The chain recombines TRBV28 with TRBJ1-2; weak D call: TRBD1 (5 bases). CDR3 length equals 14 residues. Between the trimmed V and J ends, which lost 7 bases and 8 bases, there was a span of 20 bases. Germline assignment: CDR1 MDHEN and CDR2 SYDVKM. The CDR3 nucleotides read TGTGCCAGCACCTTAGGTGGGGATAGGGGAGGCTACACCTTC. Encoded protein: CASTLGGDRGGYTF.